Given below is one T cell receptor beta chain in context. Deletions cut 3 bases from V and 3 bases from J, with 12 bases between. This CDR3 is 14 amino acids long. CDR1 is MNHEY, CDR2 SMNVEV, per germline (reference sequence). TCRdb's table, derived via immunoSEQ multiplex PCR, lists solely in-frame clones and lacks some. The table has about 92,000 clones, 92% seen once. The record originates from a study of T cell changes during pregnancy in multiple sclerosis. This TCR came from a female donor with multiple sclerosis, enrolled in a pregnancy study. The chain links TRBV27 to TRBJ2-7; maybe TRBD2 (5 bases). This specimen was peripheral blood, taken in the first trimester of pregnancy. This CDR3 is CASSFLSGNYEQYF. The DNA of the CDR3 is TGTGCCAGCAGTTTTCTTTCGGGGAACTACGAGCAGTACTTC.